Below are 15 T cell receptor beta chains sequenced from a single sample in a study of OX40 agonist ivuxolimab in advanced cancers. The repertoire was sequenced with immunoSEQ multiplex PCR; TCRdb's copy has only in-frame clones and lacks some. This repertoire shows over 50,000 clones, around 87% found once; its top ten account for approximately 12%. The specimen comprised CD4+ or CD8+ T cells sorted from blood, sampled in a trial of the OX40 agonist ivuxolimab. The receptors originated from an adult with an advanced solid tumor such as melanoma, head and neck, liver or kidney cancer.

The chain uses TRBV6-1 and TRBJ2-7; possibly TRBD1 for D (6 bases). Germline V gives CDR1 MNHNS, CDR2 SASEGT. Trimming left V 3 bases short and J 1 base short, with 16 bases between. This CDR3 is built from 16 residues. CDR3 sequence (DNA): TGTGCCAGCAGTGAGTCTAGACAGGTCTCTTCCTACGAGCAGTACTTC. Residues: CASSESRQVSSYEQYF.

The table lists this clone with a count of one. This chain links TRBV27 with TRBJ1-2; 8 bases match TRBD1. The CDR3 spans 17 residues. Germline values: CDR1 MNHEY, CDR2 SMNVEV (reference sequence). Trimming removed 5 bases from V and 3 bases from J; junction bases left unmatched: 14. This chain's CDR3 is CASSPDMETGAYYGYTF. The CDR3 DNA sequence: TGTGCCAGCAGTCCAGACATGGAGACAGGGGCCTACTATGGCTACACCTTC.

The chain has TRBV7-8 and TRBJ2-5; D is possibly TRBD1 (6 bases). From germline, CDR1 is SGHVS and CDR2 FQNEAQ. The CDR3 covers 13 residues. Trimming shortened V by 5 bases and J by 10 bases, and 17 bases separated the two germline ends. Here the CDR3 reads CASSLPLRQVQYF. CDR3 nucleotide sequence: TGTGCCAGCAGCCTCCCCCTAAGACAGGTCCAGTACTTC. Full variable domain (remainder filled in from reference TRBV7-8 and TRBJ2-5): GAGVSQSPRYKVAKRGQDVALRCDPISGHVSLFWYQQALGQGPEFLTYFQNEAQLDKSGLPSDRFFAERPEGSVSTLKIQRTQQEDSAVYLCASSLPLRQVQYFGPGTRLLVL.

The chain carries TRBV6-6 and TRBJ1-3, with no clear D. CDR3 length: 15 amino acids. From germline, CDR1 is MNHNY and CDR2 SVGAGI (reference sequence). The V end was cut by 4 bases, the J end by 0 bases, with 10 bases between. CDR3 nucleotides: TGTGCCAGCAGTTTCGCAGGCTCCTCTGGAAACACCATATATTTT. As protein: CASSFAGSSGNTIYF.

This chain connects TRBV19 to TRBJ2-1; 8 nucleotides match TRBD1. There are 16 residues in the CDR3. Germline CDR1 and CDR2: LNHDA and SQIVND (reference sequence). J lost 0 bases, V lost 10 bases, and 11 bases had no gene match. CDR3 coding DNA: TGTGCCACCTGGGACAGGCGGTCGGGCTCCTACAATGAGCAGTTCTTC. As protein: CATWDRRSGSYNEQFF.

CDR3 sequence (DNA): TGTGCCATCAGTCCGACAGATACCTACGAGCAGTACTTC. It specifies CAISPTDTYEQYF. The chain employs TRBV10-3 and TRBJ2-7, with D possibly being TRBD1 (5 bases). V was clipped by 5 bases and J by 2 bases, with 10 bases between them. The CDR3 covers 13 residues. The germline CDR1 and CDR2 sequences are ENHRY and SYGVKD.

V and J are TRBV27 and TRBJ1-3; D is uncertain. Trimming pared 1 base from V and 2 bases from J, leaving 3 bases between. The germline V gene encodes CDR1 MNHEY and CDR2 SMNVEV (reference sequence). This CDR3 contains 13 residues. The CDR3 DNA sequence: TGTGCCAGCAGTTTATTAGCTGGAAACACCATATATTTT. Its translation is CASSLLAGNTIYF.

V and J are TRBV5-4 and TRBJ2-2; a possible D gene is TRBD2 (5 bases). Deletions cut 4 bases from V and 6 bases from J, with 13 bases between. This CDR3 region has 14 residues. The V gene's germline CDR1 is SGHNT and CDR2 YYREEE (reference sequence). Written as DNA, the CDR3 is TGTGCCAGCAGCCAAGACTACTCCTCCGGGGAGCTGTTTTTT. It encodes CASSQDYSSGELFF.

By share of the sample, this clone is medium-sized. The chain combines TRBV5-8 with TRBJ1-2; D ambiguous. Germline values: CDR1 SGHTS, CDR2 YDEGEE. Trimming pared 4 bases from V and 4 bases from J, leaving 11 bases between. This CDR3 contains 13 residues. The CDR3 DNA is TGTGCCAGCAGCGAGGGTCGGGGCTATGGCTACACCTTC. It codes for CASSEGRGYGYTF.

V gene TRBV9 combines with J gene TRBJ2-5, with a weak D call TRBD2 (6 bases). The better agreement between TRBJ2-7 and the DNA end casts doubt on the J call. The CDR3 runs 15 residues. Per germline, CDR1 SGDLS and CDR2 YYNGEE. The CDR3 bases are TGTGCCAGCAGCGGGGACGGACTACTCTCCTACGAGCAGTACTTC. It encodes CASSGDGLLSYEQYF.

The chain is built from TRBV5-5 and TRBJ1-1; 10 bases agree with TRBD1. V was pared by 3 bases and J by 5 bases, with 10 bases of the junction left unmatched. The CDR3 covers 16 residues. Germline assignment: CDR1 SGHKS and CDR2 YYEKEE (reference sequence). The DNA for the CDR3 is TGTGCCAGCAGCTACCTCAGGGACAGGGGAAGAACTGAAGCTTTCTTT. This codes for CASSYLRDRGRTEAFF.

The gene calls are TRBV5-4 and TRBJ2-7; 8 nucleotides agree with TRBD2. The CDR3 loop spans 16 amino acids. Per the germline V gene, CDR1 is SGHNT and CDR2 is YYREEE (reference sequence). With V trimmed by 3 bases and J by 3 bases, 11 bases remained unmatched. CDR3 DNA: TGTGCCAGCAGCTCGGGACTAGTGGGGGGGATCTACGAGCAGTACTTC. It yields the protein CASSSGLVGGIYEQYF.

V and J are TRBV20-1 and TRBJ1-1; D is unclear. Between the trimmed V and J ends, which lost 6 bases and 6 bases, there was a span of 11 bases. The CDR3 runs to 11 residues. Germline V CDR1 and CDR2: DFQATT, SNEGSKA (reference sequence). DNA for the CDR3: TGCAGTGCCCGCGACTTACCTGAAGCTTTCTTT. It encodes CSARDLPEAFF.

The gene calls are TRBV11-2 and TRBJ2-5; the match to TRBD1 covers 10 bases. Unmatched junction bases numbered 9, after V lost 4 bases and J lost 4 bases. The CDR3 covers 16 residues. Germline assignment: CDR1 SGHAT and CDR2 FQNNGV. The CDR3 reads CASSYTGTGVIETQYF. The CDR3 nucleotides are TGTGCCAGCAGCTATACCGGGACAGGGGTAATAGAGACCCAGTACTTC.

The chain uses TRBV27 and TRBJ1-2; 8 nucleotides match TRBD1. The ends lost 3 bases at V and 8 bases at J; junction bases unmatched: 5. Germline V gene lookup returns CDR1 MNHEY and CDR2 SMNVEV (reference sequence). The CDR3 has 13 residues. The CDR3 coding sequence is TGTGCCAGCAGTTTCGGACAGGGAAAAGGCTACACCTTC. Protein sequence: CASSFGQGKGYTF.